The 25 T cell receptor beta chains listed next were all sequenced from one sample in a study of blood T cell repertoires in COVID-19. Produced via immunoSEQ multiplex PCR; TCRdb's table is partial and in-frame only. The repertoire holds under 200,000 clones, with around nine tenths as singletons. The sample consisted of peripheral blood. These receptor sequences come from a man aged 70-80 years with acute or convalescent COVID-19.

The chain recombines TRBV5-4 with TRBJ2-3; D remains unclear. The CDR3 spans 14 residues. Germline loops: CDR1 SGHNT, CDR2 YYREEE (reference sequence). Trimming removed 0 bases at V and 2 bases at J, with 7 bases between. The CDR3 DNA follows: TGTGCCAGCAGCTTGGAACTATACACAGATACGCAGTATTTT. Protein product: CASSLELYTDTQYF.

The V and J genes are TRBV4-3 and TRBJ1-3; 7 positions match TRBD1. The CDR3 runs 17 residues. Germline trimming cut 1 base from V and 2 bases from J; bases unmatched to any gene: 8. CDR1 is LGHNA, CDR2 YSLEER, per germline. CDR3 sequence: CASSQGTGASAGNTIYF. In nucleotides, the CDR3 is TGCGCCAGCAGCCAAGGTACAGGGGCGTCCGCTGGAAACACCATATATTTT.

The CDR3 nucleotides read TGTGCCAGCAGCCACCGACAGTTTAGCTCCTATAATTCACCCCTCCACTTT. Its protein is CASSHRQFSSYNSPLHF. This chain uses TRBV14 with TRBJ1-6; D perhaps matches TRBD1 (5 bases). Trimming took off 3 bases at V and 0 bases at J, with 12 bases between the two ends. Germline assignment: CDR1 SGHDN and CDR2 FVKESK. This CDR3 contains 17 residues.

V is TRBV6-6 and J is TRBJ2-5; 12 bases match TRBD2. Germline V gives CDR1 MNHNY, CDR2 SVGAGI (reference sequence). Unmatched junction bases numbered 2, after V lost 8 bases and J lost 1 base. The CDR3 is 14 residues long. CDR3 in DNA: TGTGCCAGCGGACTAGCGGGACGCCAAGAGACCCAGTACTTC. This encodes CASGLAGRQETQYF.

The J gene is TRBJ2-7, the V gene TRBV7-9; D not resolved. The CDR3 covers 13 residues. Germline CDR1 reads SEHNR; CDR2 reads FQNEAQ (reference sequence). V was clipped by 5 bases and J by 4 bases, with 12 bases between them. DNA for the CDR3: TGTGCCAGCAGCCCCCTTTCGAGTTACGAGCAGTACTTC. This translates into CASSPLSSYEQYF.

V is TRBV2 and J is TRBJ2-1; D remains ambiguous. V shed 5 bases and J shed 9 bases, with 20 bases lying between them. The CDR3 runs 15 residues. CDR1 and CDR2 (germline): SNHLY, FYNNEI. CDR3 amino acids: CASSSTLFFSGEQFF. In nucleotides, the CDR3 is TGTGCCAGCAGTTCCACCCTCTTTTTTTCGGGTGAGCAGTTCTTC.

Written as DNA, the CDR3 is TGCGCCAGCAGCTCCCTGCGGGGGGGCACCGGGGAGCTGTTTTTT. Translated, it gives CASSSLRGGTGELFF. This chain links TRBV5-1 with TRBJ2-2; 9 positions agree with TRBD2. Losses at the gene ends were 3 bases for V and 4 bases for J; bases not matched to a gene: 4. Germline CDR1 is SGHRS and CDR2 is YFSETQ. This CDR3 region has 15 residues.

The chain couples TRBV25-1 to TRBJ1-2; D ambiguous. Germline assignment: CDR1 MGHDK and CDR2 SYGVNS. V lost 3 bases to trimming and J lost 0 bases, with 14 bases between them. The CDR3 is made up of 16 amino acids. The CDR3 sequence is CASSERIGGANYGYTF. DNA of the CDR3: TGTGCCAGCAGTGAGAGGATTGGAGGAGCTAACTATGGCTACACCTTC.

The sample holds one count of this clone. The chain has TRBV2 and TRBJ2-1; D gene unclear. V lost 0 bases to trimming and J lost 8 bases, with 14 bases between them. Germline-derived CDR1 and CDR2 are SNHLY and FYNNEI. The CDR3 has 15 amino acids. CDR3 nucleotides: TGTGCCAGCAGTGAAGCCCCCTTAACAGTGGATGAGCAGTTCTTC. It translates to CASSEAPLTVDEQFF. The entire variable domain, with the rest obtained from reference TRBV2 and TRBJ2-1, is as follows: EPEVTQTPSHQVTQMGQEVILRCVPISNHLYFYWYRQILGQKVEFLVSFYNNEISEKSEIFDDQFSVERPDGSNFTLKIRSTKLEDSAMYFCASSEAPLTVDEQFFGPGTRLTVL.

The V gene is TRBV6-4, the J gene TRBJ1-2; TRBD1 matches at 10 bases. The length of the CDR3 is 15 residues. J was trimmed by 3 bases and V by 6 bases; bases with no gene match: 7. The germline V gene encodes CDR1 MRHNA and CDR2 SNTAGT. The CDR3 sequence: CASRRQGAGDYGYTF. The CDR3 nucleotides read TGTGCCAGCAGGAGACAGGGGGCAGGTGACTATGGCTACACCTTC.

This chain joins TRBV19 and TRBJ2-1; no definite D call. Trimming shortened V by 4 bases and J by 0 bases, and 10 bases separated the two germline ends. This CDR3 region has 15 residues. Germline V CDR1 and CDR2: LNHDA, SQIVND (reference sequence). Here the CDR3 DNA reads TGTGCCAGTAGTACTTCGAGGAGCTCCTACAATGAGCAGTTCTTC. As protein: CASSTSRSSYNEQFF.

CDR3 amino acids: CAISDERDVWAKNIQYF. The CDR3, as DNA: TGTGCCATCAGTGATGAGAGGGATGTTTGGGCCAAAAACATTCAGTACTTC. This chain links TRBV10-3 with TRBJ2-4; D might be TRBD2 (5 bases). CDR1 ENHRY and CDR2 SYGVKD come from the germline V gene. There are 17 residues in the CDR3. The V end lost 3 bases, the J end lost 1 base, and 16 bases lay between the germline ends.

This clone was seen once. This chain connects TRBV5-4 to TRBJ2-1, with TRBD2 matching 15 bases. V lost 2 bases to trimming and J lost 6 bases; unmatched junction nucleotides: 3. Germline V gene data show CDR1 as SGHNT and CDR2 as YYREEE (reference sequence). The CDR3 extends over 16 amino acids. CDR3 residues: CASSFRTSGGANEQFF. The CDR3 coding sequence is TGTGCCAGCAGCTTTAGGACTAGCGGGGGGGCCAATGAGCAGTTCTTC. Full variable domain (remainder filled in from reference TRBV5-4 and TRBJ2-1): ETGVTQSPTHLIKTRGQQVTLRCSSQSGHNTVSWYQQALGQGPQFIFQYYREEENGRGNFPPRFSGLQFPNYSSELNVNALELDDSALYLCASSFRTSGGANEQFFGPGTRLTVL.

This clone is a singleton in its sample. The rearrangement joins TRBV4-2 to TRBJ1-2; 10 nucleotides line up with TRBD1. The CDR3 loop spans 15 amino acids. Germline values: CDR1 LGHNA, CDR2 YNFKEQ. Trimming at V came to 1 base and at J to 7 bases, leaving 6 bases not matched to a gene. The CDR3 region has the DNA TGTGCCAGCAGCCAAGGGGGGACAGGGGATTCTGGCTACACCTTC. Protein sequence: CASSQGGTGDSGYTF.

The V call is TRBV7-9, the J call TRBJ1-1; 7 positions agree with TRBD1. V trimming: 5 bases; J trimming: 4 bases; junction bases outside the gene matches: 7. Germline V gene sequence: CDR1 SEHNR, CDR2 FQNEAQ (reference sequence). The CDR3 totals 14 residues. CDR3 DNA sequence: TGTGCCAGCAGCCTTACTTCAGGGGGCACTGAAGCTTTCTTT. Its translation is CASSLTSGGTEAFF.

DNA of the CDR3: TGCAGTGCTAGTTATGGCCCCCTAGCCAAAAACATTCAGTACTTC. It translates to CSASYGPLAKNIQYF. The chain recombines TRBV20-1 with TRBJ2-4; D is undetermined. The CDR3 contains 15 residues. The V and J ends lost 3 bases and 0 bases respectively, with 12 bases between them. Germline values: CDR1 DFQATT, CDR2 SNEGSKA (reference sequence).

V gene TRBV10-3 combines with J gene TRBJ2-5; D gene ambiguous. This CDR3 is 13 amino acids long. Germline V CDR1 and CDR2: ENHRY, SYGVKD. V gave up 0 bases and J gave up 4 bases, with 6 bases separating them. CDR3 sequence: CAISESYGETQYF. Here the CDR3 DNA reads TGTGCCATCAGTGAGTCCTACGGAGAGACCCAGTACTTC.

The V and J genes are TRBV28 and TRBJ1-5; D perhaps matches TRBD1 (6 bases). Germline loops: CDR1 MDHEN, CDR2 SYDVKM. This CDR3 contains 14 residues. The V end was cut by 8 bases, the J end by 4 bases, with 15 bases between. CDR3 sequence (DNA): TGTGCCAGCTTCGCGGGGGGCGGAAATCAGCCCCAGCATTTT. Its protein product is CASFAGGGNQPQHF.

The rearrangement joins TRBV28 to TRBJ2-5, with D perhaps TRBD2 (6 bases). CDR3 size: 15 residues. Germline lookup yields CDR1 MDHEN and CDR2 SYDVKM. The ends were cut back, 3 bases at V and 0 bases at J, with 11 bases in the middle. The CDR3 DNA reads TGTGCCAGCAGTTTCCTGGGAGGAAACCAAGAGACCCAGTACTTC. Translation: CASSFLGGNQETQYF.

This clone was detected only a few times. This chain connects TRBV18 to TRBJ2-7; maybe TRBD2 (5 bases). The ends were cut back, 2 bases at V and 0 bases at J, with 11 bases in the middle. The germline CDR1 and CDR2 sequences are KGHSH and LQKENI. CDR3 length: 15 amino acids. Here the CDR3 DNA reads TGTGCCAGCTCACCATCGGTAGGGAGCTCCTACGAGCAGTACTTC. Its protein product is CASSPSVGSSYEQYF.

This sequence joins TRBV18 and TRBJ2-5; 7 bases are shared with TRBD1. V dropped 2 bases and J dropped 4; count of bases not matched to a gene: 4. The CDR3 runs to 14 residues. Germline CDR1 KGHSH, CDR2 LQKENI. CDR3: CASSPLGQRETQYF. The CDR3, as DNA: TGTGCCAGCTCACCATTGGGACAGAGAGAGACCCAGTACTTC.

The chain employs TRBV28 and TRBJ2-7; TRBD2 might be the D (6 bases). CDR1 and CDR2 from the germline V gene are MDHEN and SYDVKM. CDR3 length equals 15 residues. V dropped 3 bases and J dropped 4 bases, with 16 bases sitting between them. The CDR3 nucleotides are TGTGCCAGCAGTTTGGGGGGACCGGGCAATTACGAGCAGTACTTC. It encodes CASSLGGPGNYEQYF.

V gene TRBV7-8 combines with J gene TRBJ1-2, with D perhaps TRBD1 (5 bases). The CDR3 is 17 residues long. V was trimmed by 5 bases and J by 3 bases, leaving 22 bases between them. CDR1 SGHVS and CDR2 FQNEAQ come from the germline V gene. The CDR3 sequence: CASSPGLPWQRDYGYTF. CDR3 DNA: TGTGCCAGCAGCCCGGGGCTCCCTTGGCAGCGGGACTATGGCTACACCTTC.

This rearrangement joins TRBV6-2 or TRBV6-3 to TRBJ2-4; 15 bases fit TRBD2. Germline-derived CDR1 and CDR2 are MNHEY and SVGEGT. V gave up 4 bases and J gave up 0 bases; unmatched junction bases: 10. The length of the CDR3 is 20 residues. Here the CDR3 DNA reads TGTGCCAGCAGTTCCTGGACTAGCGGGAGGGGCGGGGTAGCCAAAAACATTCAGTACTTC. This translates into CASSSWTSGRGGVAKNIQYF.

The chain employs TRBV25-1 and TRBJ2-1, with D possibly TRBD2 on 6 matching bases. The CDR3 is 13 amino acids. V was cut by 4 bases and J by 8 bases, with 12 bases left in between. Germline values: CDR1 MGHDK, CDR2 SYGVNS. CDR3 DNA: TGTGCCAGCAGTGTGGGCGGCGGGGATGAGCAGTTCTTC. The encoded protein is CASSVGGGDEQFF.